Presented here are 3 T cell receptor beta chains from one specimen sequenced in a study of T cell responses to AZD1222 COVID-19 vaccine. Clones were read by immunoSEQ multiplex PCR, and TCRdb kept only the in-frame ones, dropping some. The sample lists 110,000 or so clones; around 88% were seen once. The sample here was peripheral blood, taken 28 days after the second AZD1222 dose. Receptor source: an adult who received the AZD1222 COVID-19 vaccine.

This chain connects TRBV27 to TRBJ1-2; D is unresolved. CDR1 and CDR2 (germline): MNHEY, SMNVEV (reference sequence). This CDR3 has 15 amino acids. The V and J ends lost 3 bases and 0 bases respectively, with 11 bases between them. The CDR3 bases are TGTGCCAGCAGTTTTCGCCCCGGAACTAACTATGGCTACACCTTC. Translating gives CASSFRPGTNYGYTF.

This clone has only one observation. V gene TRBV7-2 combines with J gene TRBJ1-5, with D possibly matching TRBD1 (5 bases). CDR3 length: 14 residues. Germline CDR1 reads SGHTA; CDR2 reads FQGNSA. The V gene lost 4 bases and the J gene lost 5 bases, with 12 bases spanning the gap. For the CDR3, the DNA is TGTGCCAGCAGCTCTACCGGGACCCATCAGCCCCAGCATTTT. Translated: CASSSTGTHQPQHF.

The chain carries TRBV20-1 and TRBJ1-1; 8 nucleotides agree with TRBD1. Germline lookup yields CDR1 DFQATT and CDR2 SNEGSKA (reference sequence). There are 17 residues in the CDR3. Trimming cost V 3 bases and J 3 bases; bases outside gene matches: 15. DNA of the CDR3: TGCAGTGCTAGTTTGGGGCCAGGGGGCTTAAAGGACACTGAAGCTTTCTTT. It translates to CSASLGPGGLKDTEAFF.